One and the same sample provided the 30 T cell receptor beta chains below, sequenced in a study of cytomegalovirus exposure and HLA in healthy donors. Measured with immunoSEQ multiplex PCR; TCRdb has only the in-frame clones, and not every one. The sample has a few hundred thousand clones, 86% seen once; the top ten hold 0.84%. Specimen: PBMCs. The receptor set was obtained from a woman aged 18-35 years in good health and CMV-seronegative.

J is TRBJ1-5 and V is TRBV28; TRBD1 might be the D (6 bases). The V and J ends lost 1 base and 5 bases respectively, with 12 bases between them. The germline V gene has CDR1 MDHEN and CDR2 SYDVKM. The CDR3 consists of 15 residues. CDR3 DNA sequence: TGTGCCAGCAGTTTATCGAATGAGGGGGATCAGCCCCAGCATTTT. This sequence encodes CASSLSNEGDQPQHF.

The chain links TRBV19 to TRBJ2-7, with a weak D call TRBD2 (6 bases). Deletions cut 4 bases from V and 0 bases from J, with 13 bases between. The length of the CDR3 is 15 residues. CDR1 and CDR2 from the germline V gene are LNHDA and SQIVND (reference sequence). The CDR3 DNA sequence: TGTGCCAGTAGTAACCGGGAGAAGGACTCCTACGAGCAGTACTTC. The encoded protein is CASSNREKDSYEQYF. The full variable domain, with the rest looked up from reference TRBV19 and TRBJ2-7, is DGGITQSPKYLFRKEGQNVTLSCEQNLNHDAMYWYRQDPGQGLRLIYYSQIVNDFQKGDIAEGYSVSREKKESFPLTVTSAQKNPTAFYLCASSNREKDSYEQYFGPGTRLTVT.

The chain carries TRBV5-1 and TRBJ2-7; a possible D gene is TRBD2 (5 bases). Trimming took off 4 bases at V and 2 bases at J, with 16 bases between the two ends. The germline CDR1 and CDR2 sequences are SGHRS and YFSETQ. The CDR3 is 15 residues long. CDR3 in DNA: TGCGCCAGCAGCGACGGGATACTGGATACCTACGAGCAGTACTTC. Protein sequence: CASSDGILDTYEQYF.

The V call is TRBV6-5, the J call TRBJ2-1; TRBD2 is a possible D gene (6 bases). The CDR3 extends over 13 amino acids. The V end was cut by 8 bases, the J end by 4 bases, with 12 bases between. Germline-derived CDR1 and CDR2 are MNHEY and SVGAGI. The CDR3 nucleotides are TGTGCCAGCGGCCGCGGGACGTACAATGAGCAGTTCTTC. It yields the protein CASGRGTYNEQFF.

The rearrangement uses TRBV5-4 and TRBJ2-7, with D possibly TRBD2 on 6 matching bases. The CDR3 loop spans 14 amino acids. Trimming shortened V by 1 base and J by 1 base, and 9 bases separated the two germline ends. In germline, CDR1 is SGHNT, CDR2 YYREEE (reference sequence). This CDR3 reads CASSLTGVSYEQYF. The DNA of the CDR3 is TGTGCCAGCAGCTTGACGGGGGTTTCCTACGAGCAGTACTTC.

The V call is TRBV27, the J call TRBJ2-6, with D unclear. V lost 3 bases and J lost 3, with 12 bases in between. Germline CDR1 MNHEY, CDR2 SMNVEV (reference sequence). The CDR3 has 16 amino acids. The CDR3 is CASSFQYGSGANVLTF. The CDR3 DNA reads TGTGCCAGCAGTTTCCAATATGGCAGTGGGGCCAACGTCCTGACTTTC.

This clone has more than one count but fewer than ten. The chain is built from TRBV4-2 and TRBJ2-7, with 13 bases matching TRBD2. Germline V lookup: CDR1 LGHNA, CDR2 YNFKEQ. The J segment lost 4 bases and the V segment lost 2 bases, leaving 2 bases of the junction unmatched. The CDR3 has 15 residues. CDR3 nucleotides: TGTGCCAGCAGCCAACGACTAGCGGGAGGATACGAGCAGTACTTC. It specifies CASSQRLAGGYEQYF.

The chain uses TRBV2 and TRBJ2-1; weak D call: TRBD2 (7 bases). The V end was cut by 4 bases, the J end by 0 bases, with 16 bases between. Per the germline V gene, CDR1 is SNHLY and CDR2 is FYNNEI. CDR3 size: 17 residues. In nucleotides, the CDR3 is TGTGCCAGCAGTGGCGTGGCGGGGGCGATCTCCTACAATGAGCAGTTCTTC. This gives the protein CASSGVAGAISYNEQFF. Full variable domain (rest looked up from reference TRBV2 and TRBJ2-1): EPEVTQTPSHQVTQMGQEVILRCVPISNHLYFYWYRQILGQKVEFLVSFYNNEISEKSEIFDDQFSVERPDGSNFTLKIRSTKLEDSAMYFCASSGVAGAISYNEQFFGPGTRLTVL.

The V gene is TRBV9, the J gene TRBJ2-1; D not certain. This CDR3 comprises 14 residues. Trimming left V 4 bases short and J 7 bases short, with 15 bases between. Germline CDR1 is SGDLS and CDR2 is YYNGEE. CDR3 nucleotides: TGTGCCAGCAGCCCCCCCTTGGGCCGGAATGAGCAGTTCTTC. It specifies CASSPPLGRNEQFF.

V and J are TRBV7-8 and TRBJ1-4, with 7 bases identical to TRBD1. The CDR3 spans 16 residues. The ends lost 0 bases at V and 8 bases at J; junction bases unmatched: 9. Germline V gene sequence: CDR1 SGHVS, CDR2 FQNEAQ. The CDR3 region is CASSLARDPQGEKLFF. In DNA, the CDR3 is TGTGCCAGCAGCTTAGCCCGGGACCCACAGGGGGAAAAACTGTTTTTT.

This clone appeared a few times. CDR3 DNA: TGTGCCTGGGCCCCAGGGACAGGGGTATTTTATGGCTACACCTTC. Amino acids: CAWAPGTGVFYGYTF. The gene calls are TRBV30 and TRBJ1-2, with 10 bases fitting TRBD1. Germline CDR1 reads GTSNPN; CDR2 reads SVGIG (reference sequence). The CDR3 runs 15 residues. The ends lost 5 bases at V and 5 bases at J; junction bases unmatched: 11.

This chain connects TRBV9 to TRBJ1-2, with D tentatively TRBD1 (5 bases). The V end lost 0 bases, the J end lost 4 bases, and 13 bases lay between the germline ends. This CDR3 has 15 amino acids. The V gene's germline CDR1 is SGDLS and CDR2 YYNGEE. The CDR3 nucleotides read TGTGCCAGCAGCGTAGGGGAGGGGACCCTCTATGGCTACACCTTC. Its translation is CASSVGEGTLYGYTF. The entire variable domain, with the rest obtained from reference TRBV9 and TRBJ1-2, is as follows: DSGVTQTPKHLITATGQRVTLRCSPRSGDLSVYWYQQSLDQGLQFLIQYYNGEERAKGNILERFSAQQFPDLHSELNLSSLELGDSALYFCASSVGEGTLYGYTFGSGTRLTVV.

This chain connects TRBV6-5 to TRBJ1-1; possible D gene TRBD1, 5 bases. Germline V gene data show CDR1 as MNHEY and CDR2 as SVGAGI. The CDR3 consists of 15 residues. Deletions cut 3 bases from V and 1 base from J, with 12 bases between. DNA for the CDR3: TGTGCCAGCAGTTATGATCTCGGGGGGAACACTGAAGCTTTCTTT. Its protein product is CASSYDLGGNTEAFF.

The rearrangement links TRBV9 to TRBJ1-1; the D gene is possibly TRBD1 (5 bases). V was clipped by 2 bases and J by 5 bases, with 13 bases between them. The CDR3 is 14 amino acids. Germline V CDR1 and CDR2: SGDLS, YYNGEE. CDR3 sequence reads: CASSVQGGRTEAFF. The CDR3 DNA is TGTGCCAGCAGCGTCCAGGGTGGTAGGACTGAAGCTTTCTTT.

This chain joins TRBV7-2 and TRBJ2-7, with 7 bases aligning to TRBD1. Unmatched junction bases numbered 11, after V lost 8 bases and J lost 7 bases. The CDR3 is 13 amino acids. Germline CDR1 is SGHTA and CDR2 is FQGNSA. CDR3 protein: CASRGTAPREQYF. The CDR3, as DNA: TGTGCCAGCCGAGGGACAGCCCCGAGAGAGCAGTACTTC.

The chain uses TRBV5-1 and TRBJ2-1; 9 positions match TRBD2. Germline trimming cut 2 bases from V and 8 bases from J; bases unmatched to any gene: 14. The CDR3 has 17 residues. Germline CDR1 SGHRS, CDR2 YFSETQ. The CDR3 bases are TGCGCCAGCAGCTTCCTAGCGGGAACTTCAGCCCGGGATGAGCAGTTCTTC. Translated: CASSFLAGTSARDEQFF.

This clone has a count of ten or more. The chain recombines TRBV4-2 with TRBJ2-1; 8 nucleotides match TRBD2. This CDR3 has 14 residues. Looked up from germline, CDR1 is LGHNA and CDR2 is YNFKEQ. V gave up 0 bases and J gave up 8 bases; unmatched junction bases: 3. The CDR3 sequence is CASSQDPSGYEQFF. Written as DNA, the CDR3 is TGTGCCAGCAGCCAAGATCCTAGCGGGTATGAGCAGTTCTTC.

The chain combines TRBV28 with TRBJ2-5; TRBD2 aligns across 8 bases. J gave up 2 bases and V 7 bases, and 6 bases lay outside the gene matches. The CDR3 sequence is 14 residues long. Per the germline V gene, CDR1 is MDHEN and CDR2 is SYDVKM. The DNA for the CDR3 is TGTGCCAGCACCTTCTCGGGAGGGCAAGAGACCCAGTACTTC. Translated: CASTFSGGQETQYF.

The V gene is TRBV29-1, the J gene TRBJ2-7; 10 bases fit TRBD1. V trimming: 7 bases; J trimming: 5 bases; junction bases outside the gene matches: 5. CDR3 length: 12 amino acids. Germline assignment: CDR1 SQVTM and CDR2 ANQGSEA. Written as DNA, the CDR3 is TGCAGCGGGAAGACAGGGGGCGACGAGCAGTACTTC. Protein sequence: CSGKTGGDEQYF.

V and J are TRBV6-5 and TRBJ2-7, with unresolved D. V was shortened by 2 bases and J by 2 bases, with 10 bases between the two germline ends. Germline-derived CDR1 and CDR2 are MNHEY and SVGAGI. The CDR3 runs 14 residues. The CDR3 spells CASSYEESAYEQYF. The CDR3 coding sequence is TGTGCCAGCAGTTACGAGGAAAGCGCCTACGAGCAGTACTTC.

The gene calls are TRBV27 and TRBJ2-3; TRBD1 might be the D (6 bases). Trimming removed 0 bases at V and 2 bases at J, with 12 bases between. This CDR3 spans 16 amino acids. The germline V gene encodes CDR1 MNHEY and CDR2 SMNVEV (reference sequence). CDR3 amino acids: CASSLSWGPVTDTQYF. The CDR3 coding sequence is TGTGCCAGCAGTTTATCATGGGGGCCTGTCACAGATACGCAGTATTTT.

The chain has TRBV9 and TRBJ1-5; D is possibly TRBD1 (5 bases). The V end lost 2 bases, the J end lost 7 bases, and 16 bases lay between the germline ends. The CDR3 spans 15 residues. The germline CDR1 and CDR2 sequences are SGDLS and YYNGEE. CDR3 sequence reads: CASSVAGAEGQPQHF. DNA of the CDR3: TGTGCCAGCAGCGTTGCTGGGGCGGAGGGGCAGCCCCAGCATTTT.

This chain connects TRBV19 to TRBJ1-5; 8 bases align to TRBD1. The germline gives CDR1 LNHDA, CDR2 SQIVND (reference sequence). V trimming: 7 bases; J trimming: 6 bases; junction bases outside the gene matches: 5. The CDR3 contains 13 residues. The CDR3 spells CASTQGAGQPQHF. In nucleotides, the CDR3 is TGTGCCAGTACCCAGGGGGCCGGTCAGCCCCAGCATTTT.

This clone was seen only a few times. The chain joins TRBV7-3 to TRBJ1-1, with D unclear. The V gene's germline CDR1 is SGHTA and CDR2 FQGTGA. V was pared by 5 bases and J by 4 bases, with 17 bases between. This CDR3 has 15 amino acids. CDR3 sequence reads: CASSPSHESGTEAFF. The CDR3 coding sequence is TGTGCCAGCAGCCCCTCCCACGAGTCGGGCACTGAAGCTTTCTTT.

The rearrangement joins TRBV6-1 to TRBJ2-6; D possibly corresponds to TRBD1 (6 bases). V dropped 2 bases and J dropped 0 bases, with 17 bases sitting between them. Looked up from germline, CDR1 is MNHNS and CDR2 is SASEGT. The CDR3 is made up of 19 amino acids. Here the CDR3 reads CASSEPGAANFSGANVLTF. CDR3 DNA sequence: TGTGCCAGCAGTGAACCAGGGGCAGCTAACTTCTCTGGGGCCAACGTCCTGACTTTC.

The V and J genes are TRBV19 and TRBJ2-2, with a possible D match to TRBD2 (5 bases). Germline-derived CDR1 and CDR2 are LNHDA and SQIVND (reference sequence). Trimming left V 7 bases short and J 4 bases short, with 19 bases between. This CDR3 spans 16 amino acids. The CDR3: CASTVSGGTSTGELFF. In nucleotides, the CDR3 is TGTGCCAGTACGGTCAGCGGAGGAACGAGCACCGGGGAGCTGTTTTTT.

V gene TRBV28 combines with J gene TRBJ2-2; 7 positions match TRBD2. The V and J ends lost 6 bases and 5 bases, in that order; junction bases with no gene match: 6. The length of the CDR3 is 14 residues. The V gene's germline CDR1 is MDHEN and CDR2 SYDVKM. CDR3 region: CASSSPGGTGELFF. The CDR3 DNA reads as TGTGCCAGCAGCTCTCCCGGGGGGACCGGGGAGCTGTTTTTT.

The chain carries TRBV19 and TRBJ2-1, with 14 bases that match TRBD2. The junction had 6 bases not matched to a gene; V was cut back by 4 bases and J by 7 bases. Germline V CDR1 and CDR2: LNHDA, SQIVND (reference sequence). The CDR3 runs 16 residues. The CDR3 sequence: CASSTGLAGGLNEQFF. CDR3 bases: TGTGCCAGTAGTACCGGACTAGCGGGAGGTCTGAATGAGCAGTTCTTC.

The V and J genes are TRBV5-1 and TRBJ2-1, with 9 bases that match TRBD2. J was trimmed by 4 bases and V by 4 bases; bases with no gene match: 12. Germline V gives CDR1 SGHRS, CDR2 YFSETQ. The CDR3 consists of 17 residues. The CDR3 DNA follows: TGCGCCAGCAGCCCGGGAGGTGCGGGAGGGGTGTACAATGAGCAGTTCTTC. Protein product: CASSPGGAGGVYNEQFF.

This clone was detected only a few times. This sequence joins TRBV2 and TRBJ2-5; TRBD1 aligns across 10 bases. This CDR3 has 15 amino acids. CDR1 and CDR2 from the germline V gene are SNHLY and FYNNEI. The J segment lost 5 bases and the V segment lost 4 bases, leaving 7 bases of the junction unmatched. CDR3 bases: TGTGCCAGCAGTGCCGGGGGGACAGGGGAGGAGACCCAGTACTTC. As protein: CASSAGGTGEETQYF.